This T cell receptor beta chain was captured in a study of vaccination and CD4 T cells after COVID-19. As to treatment: roughly 11-day PBMC culture with coronavirus spike peptide pools or control peptides (ViraFEST assay). Prior to the COVID-19 pandemic (2011-2018), the unexposed donor's CD4+ T cells were collected. Per-well cultures of approximately 2.1 million PBMCs received about 9.5 IU/ml IL-2 and approximately 9.1 ug/ml peptide pools. Concerning this clonotype itself: As yet, its antigen is unknown.

Trimming took 8 bases from V and 7 from J; bases not matched to a gene: 22. This CDR3 has 18 amino acids. Per the germline V gene, CDR1 is MNHEY and CDR2 is SMNVEV (reference sequence). Cultured CD4+ T cell DNA underwent sequencing with the Oncomine TCR Beta short-read assay. Genomic DNA was isolated from CD4+ T cells that had been cultured. Each CDR3 protein is one row after TCRdb ran MiXCR on the PCR reads. The sample yields about 11,000 distinct CDR3 sequences, roughly 40% seen once. The TCR originated in a human donor in good health. The V call is TRBV27, the J call TRBJ2-3; 9 nucleotides align to TRBD2. The sample taken for sequencing was CD4+ T cells from blood, cultured in vitro. The CDR3 bases are TGTGCCAGCTCATGGGTAGTAGCGGGAGCGAGGGGGGTGCATACGCAGTATTTT. It specifies CASSWVVAGARGVHTQYF.